One and the same sample provided the 17 T cell receptor beta chains below, sequenced in a study of blood T cell repertoires in COVID-19. Sequencing was performed with immunoSEQ multiplex PCR; in TCRdb, only in-frame clones are kept and a portion is missing. The sample lists 200,000 to 250,000 clones; 80% were seen once. The sequenced material came from peripheral blood. Source of these receptors: a woman aged 70 to 79 with acute or convalescent COVID-19.

The CDR3 nucleotides are TGCAGCGTTCTACAACTAGCGGGGACCCGAGAGTACTTC. Protein sequence: CSVLQLAGTREYF. The chain carries TRBV29-1 and TRBJ2-7; 10 nucleotides match TRBD2. CDR1 is SQVTM, CDR2 ANQGSEA, per germline. V shed 5 bases, J shed 11 bases, and the junction held 12 bases outside the gene matches. The CDR3 extends over 13 amino acids.

The V and J genes are TRBV7-9 and TRBJ1-2, with 9 bases that match TRBD1. The CDR3 has 15 residues. Trimming removed 5 bases from V and 4 bases from J; junction bases left unmatched: 8. The germline gives CDR1 SEHNR, CDR2 FQNEAQ (reference sequence). The DNA for the CDR3 is TGTGCCAGCAGCGTACAGGGGGCGGGCGGCTATGGCTACACCTTC. Translation: CASSVQGAGGYGYTF. The full variable domain, with the rest looked up from reference TRBV7-9 and TRBJ1-2, is DTGVSQNPRHKITKRGQNVTFRCDPISEHNRLYWYRQTLGQGPEFLTYFQNEAQLEKSRLLSDRFSAERPKGSFSTLEIQRTEQGDSAMYLCASSVQGAGGYGYTFGSGTRLTVV.

The CDR3 sequence: CASSESPSEKLFF. The CDR3 DNA is TGTGCCAGCAGCGAAAGTCCCAGTGAAAAACTGTTTTTT. The chain uses TRBV7-9 and TRBJ1-4; D not certain. Germline-derived CDR1 and CDR2 are SEHNR and FQNEAQ (reference sequence). V was pared by 5 bases and J by 7 bases, with 11 bases between. This CDR3 is built from 13 residues.

The chain is built from TRBV5-4 and TRBJ2-7, with D perhaps matching TRBD1 (6 bases). Germline V gene data show CDR1 as SGHNT and CDR2 as YYREEE (reference sequence). V gave up 6 bases and J gave up 4 bases, with 17 bases separating them. The CDR3 length is 14 residues. For the CDR3, the DNA is TGTGCCAGCACCTCTCACAGGGAAACTTACGAGCAGTACTTC. It codes for CASTSHRETYEQYF.

This clone was counted a few times. This chain joins TRBV9 and TRBJ1-1, with a possible D match to TRBD1 (6 bases). The CDR3 is made up of 13 amino acids. Deletions cut 4 bases from V and 5 bases from J, with 12 bases between. The germline V gene has CDR1 SGDLS and CDR2 YYNGEE. The CDR3 nucleotides read TGTGCCAGCAGCTCCCACAGGGATACTGAAGCTTTCTTT. The encoded protein is CASSSHRDTEAFF.

V gene TRBV5-4 combines with J gene TRBJ2-3; perhaps TRBD2 as D (6 bases). Trimming pared 2 bases from V and 5 bases from J, leaving 12 bases between. From germline, CDR1 is SGHNT and CDR2 YYREEE (reference sequence). This CDR3 region has 14 residues. The CDR3 spells CASSLPGAVDTQYF. The CDR3 bases are TGTGCCAGCAGCTTACCGGGAGCAGTAGATACGCAGTATTTT.

This rearrangement joins TRBV7-9 to TRBJ2-7; TRBD2 aligns across 11 bases. Looked up from germline, CDR1 is SEHNR and CDR2 is FQNEAQ (reference sequence). The CDR3 loop spans 13 amino acids. V lost 3 bases, J lost 6 bases, and 1 base stayed unmatched. The CDR3 coding sequence is TGTGCCAGCAGCTTGCTAGCGGGAGGCGAGCAGTACTTC. Its translation: CASSLLAGGEQYF.

The V call is TRBV7-2, the J call TRBJ1-3; TRBD1 matches 9 bases. The V and J ends lost 5 bases and 4 bases, in that order; junction bases with no gene match: 6. Germline CDR1 and CDR2: SGHTA and FQGNSA. There are 15 residues in the CDR3. The CDR3 sequence: CASSRPGTGGNTIYF. CDR3 coding DNA: TGTGCCAGCAGCCGTCCCGGGACAGGGGGAAACACCATATATTTT.

This clone appeared many times. The CDR3 region is CASSQDGGTGGIYEQYF. In DNA form, the CDR3 reads TGCGCCAGCAGCCAAGATGGGGGGACAGGGGGGATCTACGAGCAGTACTTC. The gene calls are TRBV4-1 and TRBJ2-7; TRBD1 matches at 11 bases. Germline V lookup: CDR1 MGHRA, CDR2 YSYEKL. The V gene end was trimmed by 0 bases and the J gene end by 3 bases; junction bases not matched to a gene: 7. The CDR3 is made up of 17 amino acids.

This chain uses TRBV23-1 with TRBJ1-4, with 10 bases aligning to TRBD1. TRBV23-1 has ORF status, its function being uncertain. This CDR3 has 23 residues. V trimming: 0 bases; J trimming: 3 bases; junction bases outside the gene matches: 22. The chain's CDR3 is CASSQSFLSDRDRGFGSNEKLFF. In nucleotides, the CDR3 is TGCGCCAGCAGTCAATCGTTTTTGTCAGACCGGGACAGGGGTTTTGGGTCTAATGAAAAACTGTTTTTT.

The J gene is TRBJ2-1, the V gene TRBV14; D perhaps matches TRBD2 (5 bases). This CDR3 has 13 residues. V was shortened by 1 base and J by 12 bases, with 13 bases between the two germline ends. Germline V lookup: CDR1 SGHDN, CDR2 FVKESK. In nucleotides, the CDR3 is TGTGCCAGCAGCCAAGCCACGATAGGAGGGCAGTTCTTC. Translating it yields CASSQATIGGQFF.

This clone was detected only once. V and J are TRBV11-2 and TRBJ2-7; 12 bases align to TRBD2. Per the germline V gene, CDR1 is SGHAT and CDR2 is FQNNGV. The CDR3 is made up of 15 amino acids. The V segment lost 5 bases and the J segment 6 bases; nucleotides outside the gene matches: 8. CDR3 residues: CASSPRTSGKGEQYF. DNA of the CDR3: TGTGCCAGCAGCCCAAGGACTAGCGGGAAAGGCGAGCAGTACTTC. Full variable domain (rest looked up from reference TRBV11-2 and TRBJ2-7): EAGVAQSPRYKIIEKRQSVAFWCNPISGHATLYWYQQILGQGPKLLIQFQNNGVVDDSQLPKDRFSAERLKGVDSTLKIQPAKLEDSAVYLCASSPRTSGKGEQYFGPGTRLTVT.

This clone was seen repeatedly, ten times or more. The chain carries TRBV4-1 and TRBJ1-5; D uncertain. Trimming took 4 bases from V and 2 from J, leaving 9 bases between them. The CDR3 loop spans 14 amino acids. CDR1 MGHRA and CDR2 YSYEKL come from the germline V gene. The CDR3 protein is CASSRGGGNQPQHF. CDR3 DNA: TGCGCCAGCAGCCGCGGAGGCGGCAATCAGCCCCAGCATTTT.

The chain uses TRBV6-1 and TRBJ2-2; TRBD2 matches 8 bases. After removal of 2 bases from V and 7 bases from J, the junction contained 9 bases not matched to a gene. CDR1 is MNHNS and CDR2 is SASEGT in the germline V gene. This CDR3 has 16 residues. The CDR3 DNA is TGTGCCAGCAGTGAAAGATCCGGGACTAGGGGCGGGGAGCTGTTTTTT. Protein: CASSERSGTRGGELFF.

This clone was seen once. The chain employs TRBV19 and TRBJ2-5; TRBD1 is a possible D gene (6 bases). The CDR3 contains 14 residues. Germline CDR1 LNHDA, CDR2 SQIVND (reference sequence). Deletions cut 6 bases from V and 3 bases from J, with 14 bases between. CDR3 region: CASSPQGWEETQYF. In DNA form, the CDR3 reads TGTGCCAGTAGCCCCCAGGGGTGGGAAGAGACCCAGTACTTC.

The chain combines TRBV7-9 with TRBJ1-1; a weak D match, TRBD1 (5 bases). The CDR3 spans 16 residues. Germline assignment: CDR1 SEHNR and CDR2 FQNEAQ (reference sequence). With 3 bases removed from V and 1 base from J, the gap between germline ends came to 15 bases. The CDR3 here is CASSFLGGPQNTEAFF. Here the CDR3 DNA reads TGTGCCAGCAGCTTCTTGGGGGGACCTCAGAACACTGAAGCTTTCTTT.

The chain uses TRBV7-2 and TRBJ2-7; 13 bases match TRBD2. The CDR3 length is 14 residues. CDR1 and CDR2 from the germline V gene are SGHTA and FQGNSA. The V and J ends lost 6 bases and 5 bases, in that order; junction bases with no gene match: 4. The CDR3 reads CASSGGLAGHEQYF. CDR3 DNA sequence: TGTGCCAGCAGTGGGGGACTAGCGGGACACGAGCAGTACTTC.